This T cell receptor beta chain was identified in a study of blood T cells in healthy people across ages (dated by TCRdb to the mid-2010s). With respect to the entire study: In model experiments, template switching captured roughly one uniquely barcoded TCR beta cDNA molecule for every two T cells. Two additional independent replicas of 1 million unique cDNA reads from the same blood draw were analyzed for two donors (one aged 18 to 30 and one aged 80 or older). To track age-related changes in TCR beta repertoire diversity, the study relied on deep sequencing normalized with unique cDNA molecular identifiers. The donors were divided into four age groups: young (average around 15 years), middle-aged (approximately 39), aged (about 61) and long-lived (more than 75). To avoid experimental bias, donors of different ages were distributed randomly across sequencing lanes.

Donors were a few dozen systemically healthy Caucasian individuals from Russia aged roughly 6 to 90 years. Approximately 9.3 milliliters of peripheral blood were drawn from each donor into EDTA-treated Vacutainer tubes. Ficoll-Paque density-gradient centrifugation was used to isolate PBMCs, with at least 6 million obtained per sample. Trizol reagent was used to extract total RNA from the PBMCs, yielding at least 5.5 micrograms per sample. For every donor, an aliquot of PBMCs went through flow cytometry to measure the percentages of naive CD45RAhigh/CD27high T cells. The library was produced with 5' RACE. A second PCR of about 7 to 12 cycles was performed with a sample-barcoded 5' primer and a J-beta primer mix. Each TCR beta cDNA molecule received a unique molecular identifier from a template-switch 5' adaptor carrying 12 random nucleotides. Each sample yielded at least 2.5 million CDR3-containing paired-end reads. All of the RNA was converted into first-strand cDNA using the Mint cDNA synthesis kit, with a TRBC-specific oligonucleotide serving as the primer. All cDNA was treated with uracil-DNA glycosylase and then went through a first 18-cycle PCR with the universal primers M1SS and BC2_uni_R. For the original study's pipeline: For normalization, 1 million high-quality reads, each with a distinct molecular identifier, were randomly selected from each sample. Reads with shared molecular identifiers were discarded instead of being binned into consensus sequences. CDR3 identification, clonotype clustering and error correction used MiTCR with a Q25 quality threshold and the strictest error-elimination algorithm. A nonparametric unseen species model using Euler transformation provided a lower-bound estimate of total TCR beta diversity. TCRdb passed the public sequencing reads through fastp at Q25 and MiXCR, retaining productive beta sequences. Entries are consolidated by CDR3 protein sequence, retaining the most common genes and DNA. Here the V and J calls rest on TCRdb's processing, not on the authors' analysis. For this sample the table gives 1.8 million or so distinct CDR3 sequences, of which around 40% were detected only once. The top ten constitute 23% of the sample.

Concerning this clonotype itself: The antigen it recognizes is unknown. No much larger clonotype is one base removed from it; base qualities were not supplied.

Overall study outcomes, separate from this receptor: A strong correlation was found between observed TCR beta diversity and the percentage of naive T cells measured by flow cytometry. Since profiling was done on bulk unsorted PBMCs, naive and antigen-experienced compartments could not be conclusively compared. Compared with the aged group, the long-lived group had more naive CD4+ T cells, fewer expanded clones and increased TCR diversity, a pattern suggesting age selection. As age increased, observed TCR beta diversity per million T cells dropped in a roughly linear way, and a significant reduction was already evident by age about 40. The CMV infection status of donors was not known, potentially confounding age-related changes in expanded clonotypes. Estimates of total diversity from one million sequenced T cells were regarded as lower bounds and underestimates.

Via the germline V gene (reference sequence), CDR1 is LGHDT and CDR2 YNNKEL. From the cysteine through the phenylalanine, the CDR3 covers 15 amino acids. Just the 45-base CDR3 DNA is kept, in frame starting at base 1. V is reduced by 5 bases and J by 7 bases, leaving a spacing of 18 bases between them. Input material: blood. The sequence came from a human donor in good health. The rearrangement combines TRBV3-1 with TRBJ2-1, with TRBD2 perhaps the D gene, on 7 matching bases. The DNA sequence is given as TGTGCCAGCAGCAGGGCAGGGGCGGGGGAAAATGAGCAGTTCTTC. This is translated as CASSRAGAGENEQFF.